The 6 T cell receptor beta chains presented below share a single source sample, sequenced in a study of T cell changes during pregnancy in multiple sclerosis. TCRdb's copy holds only in-frame clones and misses some; the assay was immunoSEQ multiplex PCR. The table has tens of thousands of clones, 85% to 95% seen once. The sample in question was peripheral blood, obtained in the third trimester of pregnancy. These receptors were taken from a female donor with multiple sclerosis, enrolled in a pregnancy study.

The J gene is TRBJ1-3, the V gene TRBV4-3; 7 bases are a match to TRBD1. Losses at the gene ends were 4 bases for V and 0 bases for J; bases not matched to a gene: 6. The CDR3 is 16 amino acids. Germline V gene data show CDR1 as LGHNA and CDR2 as YSLEER. For the CDR3, the DNA is TGCGCCAGCAGCCTTTCCGGGACAGACTCTGGAAACACCATATATTTT. It encodes CASSLSGTDSGNTIYF.

J is TRBJ2-3 and V is TRBV11-3, with D unclear. This CDR3 has 14 amino acids. Trimming stripped 5 bases from V and 3 bases from J, with 12 bases between. CDR1 and CDR2 from the germline V gene are SGHNT and YENEEA. Here the CDR3 reads CASSNLDGTDTQYF. CDR3 nucleotide sequence: TGTGCCAGCAGCAATCTCGACGGGACAGATACGCAGTATTTT.

V is TRBV19 and J is TRBJ1-2; tentative D call: TRBD1 (6 bases). Germline values: CDR1 LNHDA, CDR2 SQIVND (reference sequence). V was pared by 4 bases and J by 8 bases, with 14 bases between. This CDR3 region has 13 residues. The CDR3 spells CASSTGQLRGYTF. CDR3 nucleotides: TGTGCCAGTAGTACAGGACAGCTTAGGGGCTACACCTTC.

V is TRBV2 and J is TRBJ1-4; the match to TRBD1 covers 12 bases. This CDR3 region has 16 residues. Losses at the gene ends were 6 bases for V and 7 bases for J; bases not matched to a gene: 9. Germline CDR1 reads SNHLY; CDR2 reads FYNNEI. The DNA of the CDR3 is TGTGCCAGCAGGGACGGGACAGGGGGCCGCGTTGAAAAACTGTTTTTT. Protein: CASRDGTGGRVEKLFF.

The chain couples TRBV10-3 to TRBJ1-2; 7 nucleotides line up with TRBD1. V trimming: 6 bases; J trimming: 1 base; junction bases outside the gene matches: 8. CDR1 and CDR2 (germline): ENHRY, SYGVKD. The CDR3 runs 15 residues. The CDR3, as DNA: TGTGCCATCAGAAGACAGGGACCCGGTAACTATGGCTACACCTTC. Protein sequence: CAIRRQGPGNYGYTF.

V gene TRBV14 combines with J gene TRBJ1-1; TRBD1 is a possible D gene (6 bases). V lost 10 bases to trimming and J lost 0 bases, with 18 bases between them. CDR3 length: 15 amino acids. Germline V gene sequence: CDR1 SGHDN, CDR2 FVKESK. CDR3 coding DNA: TGTGCCAAGGGGGGGGCCCCGCACTTGAACACTGAAGCTTTCTTT. This sequence encodes CAKGGAPHLNTEAFF.